This T cell receptor (beta chain) was identified during a study of OX40 agonist ivuxolimab in advanced cancers. Study as a whole: Hepatocellular carcinoma, melanoma, renal cell or head and neck cancer affected the dose-escalation patients.

The protocol was immunoSEQ multiplex PCR, while the TCRdb copy is restricted to in-frame clones and leaves out a portion. The table has tens of thousands of clones, 91% seen once. Study-wide results and limits: The study found that CD8+ T cells averaged more expanded clones than CD4+. Among the lowest peripheral clonal expansion occurred in 0.1-3.0 mg/kg partial responders.

The V segment lost 3 bases and the J segment 2 bases; nucleotides outside the gene matches: 7. Germline CDR1 and CDR2: PRHDT and FYEKMQ (reference sequence). The CDR3 totals 16 residues. A word on this clone: Its target is unknown.

This TCR was recovered from an adult with an advanced solid tumor such as melanoma, head and neck, liver or kidney cancer. Material: CD4+ or CD8+ T cells sorted from blood, obtained in a trial of the OX40 agonist ivuxolimab. The rearrangement uses TRBV13 and TRBJ2-3; 8 bases match TRBD2. Here the CDR3 DNA reads TGTGCCAGCAGCTTTCACCTAGCGGGTCTCACAGATACGCAGTATTTT. Protein: CASSFHLAGLTDTQYF.